The 2 T cell receptor beta chains in this list originate from one sample, sequenced in a study of shared clonotypes between healthy human individuals. Profiling relied on immunoSEQ multiplex PCR, and the TCRdb table lists in-frame clones only, not all of them. The top ten clones hold approximately 1.7% of a sample with about 710,000 clones, over 55% of them seen once. Sequencing was carried out using memory CD4+ T cells sorted from blood. This sample's subset: CD45RA-negative fraction. These receptors all come from a woman aged 25 to 39 in good health.

The chain joins TRBV18 to TRBJ2-1, with 13 positions matching TRBD2. J was trimmed by 9 bases and V by 3 bases; bases with no gene match: 11. Germline lookup yields CDR1 KGHSH and CDR2 LQKENI. The CDR3 is made up of 17 amino acids. This chain's CDR3 is CASSPETSGRTGSEQFF. The DNA for the CDR3 is TGTGCCAGCTCACCCGAGACTAGCGGGAGGACGGGGAGTGAGCAGTTCTTC. Looking up the rest from reference TRBV18 and TRBJ2-1 gives the full variable domain: NAGVMQNPRHLVRRRGQEARLRCSPMKGHSHVYWYRQLPEEGLKFMVYLQKENIIDESGMPKERFSAEFPKEGPSILRIQQVVRGDSAAYFCASSPETSGRTGSEQFFGPGTRLTVL.

Only one count was recorded for this clone. The rearrangement uses TRBV14 and TRBJ2-5; D is undetermined. Germline loops: CDR1 SGHDN, CDR2 FVKESK. V shed 4 bases and J shed 5 bases, with 11 bases lying between them. This CDR3 is 13 amino acids long. The CDR3 loop reads CASSPNLGETQYF. CDR3 nucleotide sequence: TGTGCCAGCAGCCCCAACCTCGGGGAGACCCAGTACTTC. Filled out from reference TRBV14 and TRBJ2-5, the complete variable domain reads EAGVTQFPSHSVIEKGQTVTLRCDPISGHDNLYWYRRVMGKEIKFLLHFVKESKQDESGMPNNRFLAERTGGTYSTLKVQPAELEDSGVYFCASSPNLGETQYFGPGTRLLVL.